Each of the 9 T cell receptor beta chains below was sequenced from the same sample in a study of CD8 T cells in ankylosing spondylitis. No antigens are known for them. Study-wide findings and caveats: Blood of patients with ankylosing spondylitis appeared to be characterized by a TCR beta motif of seven or eight highly homologous variants.

TCRdb re-called the 5' RACE reads through MiXCR, storing one row per CDR3 protein. The sample consists of approximately 400,000 distinct CDR3 sequences, 17% of them appearing once. The sequenced material came from blood, either unsorted or a sorted T cell fraction (not recorded which). These receptors all stem from a male donor with ankylosing spondylitis.

This chain's CDR3 is CSARAASTYEQYF. As DNA, the CDR3 is TGCAGTGCTAGAGCGGCGTCTACCTACGAGCAGTACTTC. V usage is TRBV20-1 and J usage is TRBJ2-7; D is uncertain. Germline values: CDR1 DFQATT, CDR2 SNEGSKA (reference sequence). The CDR3 is made up of 13 amino acids. Between the trimmed V and J ends, which lost 1 base and 2 bases, there was a span of 9 bases.

In this sample, this clonotype turned up a few times. V is TRBV7-9 and J is TRBJ2-5; TRBD2 might be the D (6 bases). CDR1 SEHNR and CDR2 FQNEAQ come from the germline V gene (reference sequence). Trimming removed 4 bases from V and 1 base from J, with 16 bases in between. This CDR3 contains 16 residues. CDR3 in amino acids: CASSSQTGLIQETQYF. Here the CDR3 DNA reads TGTGCCAGCAGCTCACAAACGGGACTGATCCAAGAGACCCAGTACTTC.

The chain combines TRBV12-3 or TRBV12-4 with TRBJ1-1; D is undetermined. V lost 10 bases and J lost 1, with 13 bases in between. The CDR3 has 13 residues. CDR3 coding DNA: TGTGCCACCTCGCCGCTCTGGAACACTGAAGCTTTCTTT. Protein product: CATSPLWNTEAFF.

The V gene is TRBV3-1, the J gene TRBJ2-3; D is uncertain. The CDR3 sequence is 12 residues long. V lost 0 bases and J lost 7, with 5 bases in between. Germline V lookup: CDR1 LGHDT, CDR2 YNNKEL (reference sequence). The CDR3 DNA reads TGTGCCAGCAGCCAAGAGCGGTATACGCAGTATTTT. Protein: CASSQERYTQYF.

This clonotype has a handful of counts. The chain employs TRBV29-1 and TRBJ1-3; perhaps TRBD1 as D (5 bases). The ends were cut back, 4 bases at V and 4 bases at J, with 11 bases in the middle. There are 13 residues in the CDR3. CDR1 is SQVTM and CDR2 is ANQGSEA in the germline V gene. CDR3 in DNA: TGCAGCGTTGGACAGTTCCCGGGAAACACCATATATTTT. Amino acids: CSVGQFPGNTIYF.

This clonotype was seen a few times. The chain carries TRBV29-1 and TRBJ1-1, with D uncertain. The CDR3 runs to 12 residues. CDR1 is SQVTM, CDR2 ANQGSEA, per germline. Trimming shortened V by 4 bases and J by 6 bases, and 12 bases separated the two germline ends. The CDR3 here is CSVGERVAEAFF. Here the CDR3 DNA reads TGCAGCGTTGGCGAGCGCGTAGCTGAAGCTTTCTTT.

This clonotype appeared a few times. The V gene is TRBV5-1, the J gene TRBJ1-1; D is possibly TRBD1 (5 bases). Trimming removed 0 bases at V and 8 bases at J, with 14 bases between. Germline CDR1 SGHRS, CDR2 YFSETQ. This CDR3 spans 14 amino acids. The CDR3 region is CASSLAAQGLEAFF. The CDR3 bases are TGCGCCAGCAGCTTGGCCGCCCAGGGCCTCGAAGCTTTCTTT. Complete variable domain (other parts from reference TRBV5-1 and TRBJ1-1): KAGVTQTPRYLIKTRGQQVTLSCSPISGHRSVSWYQQTPGQGLQFLFEYFSETQRNKGNFPGRFSGRQFSNSRSEMNVSTLELGDSALYLCASSLAAQGLEAFFGQGTRLTVV.

This clonotype was counted at least ten times. This rearrangement joins TRBV5-1 to TRBJ2-1; the match to TRBD2 covers 10 bases. The CDR3 is 16 residues long. The germline gives CDR1 SGHRS, CDR2 YFSETQ. With V trimmed by 0 bases and J by 2 bases, 2 bases remained unmatched. The CDR3: CASSLASGRAYNEQFF. Written as DNA, the CDR3 is TGCGCCAGCAGCTTGGCGAGCGGGAGGGCCTACAATGAGCAGTTCTTC. Supplemented by reference TRBV5-1 and TRBJ2-1, the full variable domain reads KAGVTQTPRYLIKTRGQQVTLSCSPISGHRSVSWYQQTPGQGLQFLFEYFSETQRNKGNFPGRFSGRQFSNSRSEMNVSTLELGDSALYLCASSLASGRAYNEQFFGPGTRLTVL.

This clonotype has at least ten counts. The chain recombines TRBV29-1 with TRBJ1-1; 7 bases are a match to TRBD1. V dropped 3 bases and J dropped 5; count of bases not matched to a gene: 6. In germline, CDR1 is SQVTM, CDR2 ANQGSEA. This CDR3 comprises 13 residues. The CDR3 sequence is CSVDQGVRTEAFF. The CDR3 DNA sequence: TGCAGCGTTGATCAGGGGGTGAGGACTGAAGCTTTCTTT.